These 3 T cell receptor beta chains originate from one sample sequenced in a study of early T cells in non-severe SARS-CoV-2 infection. TCRdb analysed the 5' RACE reads with MiXCR anew, one entry per CDR3 protein. The sample holds about 56,000 distinct CDR3 sequences, less than 15% seen once. Sequencing used whole blood, obtained at baseline. The receptor source for this set is an adult who was a healthcare worker with PCR-confirmed SARS-CoV-2 infection or an uninfected control (not recorded which).

This clonotype was observed a few times. The chain couples TRBV12-3 or TRBV12-4 to TRBJ2-7; no definite D call. Trimming stripped 3 bases from V and 2 bases from J, with 5 bases between. CDR3 size: 12 residues. The CDR3, as DNA: TGTGCCAGCAGTTTTGGACCCTACGAGCAGTACTTC. Translation: CASSFGPYEQYF.

This chain links TRBV10-3 with TRBJ1-1; D unclear. V was shortened by 0 bases and J by 12 bases, with 14 bases between the two germline ends. Germline lookup yields CDR1 ENHRY and CDR2 SYGVKD. This CDR3 has 13 amino acids. The CDR3 DNA sequence: TGTGCCATCAGTGAGTCGACTGTGGTTGAGTCTTTCTTT. Protein sequence: CAISESTVVESFF.

This clonotype has more than one count but fewer than ten. The genes are TRBV7-6 and TRBJ2-2; the match to TRBD2 covers 12 bases. The trim removed 5 bases at V and 9 bases at J, leaving 10 bases unmatched. This CDR3 has 16 residues. The germline gives CDR1 SGHVS, CDR2 FNYEAQ. The CDR3 is CASSLLTSGRIRELFF. For the CDR3, the DNA is TGTGCCAGCAGCCTACTTACTAGCGGGAGGATCAGGGAGCTGTTTTTT.